This record covers a single T cell receptor beta chain. The antigen is not known. Germline loops: CDR1 LNHDA, CDR2 SQIVND (reference sequence). The CDR3 length is 13 residues. V dropped 5 bases and J dropped 3 bases, with 11 bases sitting between them. This specimen belongs to a study of Ad26.COV2.S vaccination and SARS-CoV-2 variants. Study-wide points: Compared with placebo recipients, vaccine recipients had higher spike-specific TCR breadth. Non-spike TCR breadth was similar in vaccine and placebo recipients. Total T cell responses, in the TCR breadth and depth analyses, may have been underestimated.

TCRdb's copy holds only in-frame clones and misses some; the assay was immunoSEQ multiplex PCR. The top ten clones hold about 5.9% of a sample with some 180,000 clones, around 90% of them seen once. This TCR came from a human donor who had recovered from COVID-19. The sample in question was peripheral blood, obtained after recovery from COVID-19. The chain is built from TRBV19 and TRBJ2-7; D possibly uses TRBD1 or TRBD2 (5 bases each). The CDR3 loop reads CASSWDGIYEQYF. DNA of the CDR3: TGTGCCAGTAGTTGGGACGGGATCTACGAGCAGTACTTC.